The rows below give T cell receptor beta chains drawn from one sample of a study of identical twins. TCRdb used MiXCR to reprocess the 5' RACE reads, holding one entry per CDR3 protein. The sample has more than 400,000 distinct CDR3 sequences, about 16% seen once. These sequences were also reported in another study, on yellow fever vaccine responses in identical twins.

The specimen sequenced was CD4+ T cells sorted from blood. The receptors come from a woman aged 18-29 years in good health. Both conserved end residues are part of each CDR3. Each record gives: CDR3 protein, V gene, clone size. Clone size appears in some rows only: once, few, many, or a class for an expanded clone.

CDR3: CSAKTGENTGELFF
V: TRBV20-1
size: .

CDR3: CASSQGPDRRLYGYTF
V: TRBV4-1
size: .

CDR3: CASRQRGLAGGSSYNEQFF
V: TRBV28
size: .

CDR3: CASKKSLSKATGELFF
V: TRBV11-3
size: few

CDR3: CSVSGQGRETQYF
V: TRBV29-1
size: once

CDR3: CASSPYLLAGTDTQYF
V: TRBV7-2
size: few

CDR3: CASTPTGGTLYGYTF
V: TRBV7-2
size: few

CDR3: CATSLAGGHEQFF
V: TRBV12-3/TRBV12-4
size: few

CDR3: CASRSDGGVSTDTQYF
V: TRBV12-3/TRBV12-4
size: .

CDR3: CSARDLQTRLNTEAFF
V: TRBV20-1
size: .

CDR3: CASSFGLGTGAMNTEAFF
V: TRBV5-1
size: .

CDR3: CASRVSGTSGNLEQFF
V: TRBV28
size: few

CDR3: CATSDPGQGFFDEQFF
V: TRBV24-1
size: few

CDR3: CASSPTGTIGMDTQYF
V: TRBV3-1
size: .

CDR3: CASRARGTVSYEQYF
V: TRBV19
size: .

CDR3: CATSDTSGTSGSYEQFF
V: TRBV24-1
size: .

CDR3: CASGNYSWGNEQFF
V: TRBV12-5
size: .

CDR3: CASSVAGAPHGNEQFF
V: TRBV28
size: .

CDR3: CASSFRGLGGELFF
V: TRBV7-7
size: .

CDR3: CASSLASSGRSGQFF
V: TRBV7-9
size: .

CDR3: CASSPQSSATDTQYF
V: TRBV18
size: .

CDR3: CASSQVDIFAYNEQFF
V: TRBV4-1
size: many

CDR3: CASRIGFSFGSYNEQFF
V: TRBV11-2
size: .

CDR3: CASRFGENKYNEQFF
V: TRBV28
size: .

CDR3: CASSFNQNNYEQYF
V: TRBV12-3/TRBV12-4
size: .

CDR3: CASPVAGGGTDTQYF
V: TRBV2
size: .

CDR3: CATSDFGASYNEQFF
V: TRBV24-1
size: few

CDR3: CASSSQISDINTQYF
V: TRBV7-9
size: .

CDR3: CASSQRLAGGPFADTQYF
V: TRBV14
size: few

CDR3: CTSSLAPVTSGRAGEQFF
V: TRBV12-3/TRBV12-4
size: .

CDR3: CASSDVGRGGDTQYF
V: TRBV11-2
size: .

CDR3: CAISFGTGSYNEQFF
V: TRBV10-3
size: few

CDR3: CASSEGRASGANVLTF
V: TRBV2
size: .

CDR3: CASSQVVGGQIGELFF
V: TRBV4-1
size: .

CDR3: CASSPEVAKNIQYF
V: TRBV12-3/TRBV12-4
size: many

CDR3: CASSKGQLNYGYTF
V: TRBV28
size: .

CDR3: CASSRIPGGRNEQFF
V: TRBV5-1
size: few

CDR3: CASVTGSTGELFF
V: TRBV9
size: once

CDR3: CASSQITVNTEAFF
V: TRBV5-5
size: .